This record covers a single T cell receptor (beta chain). Its antigen is unknown. The sample originates from a study of T cells after yellow fever vaccination. Whole-study results and caveats: Few clonotypes appeared in both CD4 and CD8 compartments. There was a possibility that FACS-sorted repertoires contained abundant clonotypes contaminating from the bulk population. Clones that expanded after primary vaccination mostly reappeared after the booster (96% CD4, roughly 87% CD8).

In making TCR cDNA, 5'RACE template switching added a universal primer site and UMIs to it. TCRdb re-analysed the 5' RACE reads in MiXCR, keeping a single row per CDR3 protein. The repertoire includes about 310,000 distinct CDR3 sequences, about 3.5% of them detected once, and around 22% sits in the top ten. The germline V gene has CDR1 DFQATT and CDR2 SNEGSKA (reference sequence). The CDR3 sequence is 13 residues long. V shed 6 bases, J shed 7 bases, and the junction held 9 bases outside the gene matches. This TCR was recovered from a man between 18 and 35 years old who received the YFV17D yellow fever vaccine. The V call is TRBV20-1, the J call TRBJ2-1, with 7 bases fitting TRBD2. Sequencing used PBMCs, obtained on the day of the yellow fever booster vaccination. CDR3 nucleotides: TGCAGTGCCCTTGGACTAGTCGTGAATGAGCAGTTCTTC. Translation gives CSALGLVVNEQFF.